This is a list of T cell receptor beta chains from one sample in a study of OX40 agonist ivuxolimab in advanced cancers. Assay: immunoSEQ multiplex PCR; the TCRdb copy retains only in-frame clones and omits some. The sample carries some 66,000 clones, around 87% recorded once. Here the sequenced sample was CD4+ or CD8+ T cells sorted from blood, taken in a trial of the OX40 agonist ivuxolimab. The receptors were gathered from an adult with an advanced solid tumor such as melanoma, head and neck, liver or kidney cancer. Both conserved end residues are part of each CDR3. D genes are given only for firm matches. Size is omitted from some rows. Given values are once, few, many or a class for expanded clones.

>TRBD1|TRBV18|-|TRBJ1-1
CASSPSPGQGEAFF
TGTGCCAGCTCACCGAGCCCGGGACAGGGTGAAGCTTTCTTT
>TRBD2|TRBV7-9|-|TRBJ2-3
CASSPRTSGSTDTQYF
TGTGCCAGCAGCCCGCGGACTAGCGGGAGCACAGATACGCAGTATTTT
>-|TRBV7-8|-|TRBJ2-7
CASRLGVDEQYF
TGTGCCAGCAGATTAGGGGTCGACGAGCAGTACTTC
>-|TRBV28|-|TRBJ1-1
CASGAGALNTEAFF
TGTGCCAGCGGGGCAGGGGCTCTGAACACTGAAGCTTTCTTT
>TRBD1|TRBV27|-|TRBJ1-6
CASSSPTRVARTGSNSPLHF
TGTGCCAGCAGTTCCCCCACGAGAGTTGCAAGGACAGGGAGCAATTCACCCCTCCACTTT
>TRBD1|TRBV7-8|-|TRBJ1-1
CASSSDRDNTEAFF
TGTGCCAGCAGCTCCGACAGGGACAACACTGAAGCTTTCTTT
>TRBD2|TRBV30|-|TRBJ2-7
CAWSLLGRPGGEQYF
TGTGCCTGGAGTCTCCTGGGCAGGCCGGGAGGGGAGCAGTACTTC
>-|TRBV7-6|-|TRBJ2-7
CASSLTLRGRSISYEQYF
TGTGCCAGCAGCCTGACTCTCAGGGGTAGGTCTATCTCCTACGAGCAGTACTTC
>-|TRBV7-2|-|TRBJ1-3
CASSAVGGSGNTIYF
TGTGCCAGCAGCGCGGTTGGGGGATCTGGAAACACCATATATTTT
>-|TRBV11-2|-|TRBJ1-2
CASSFSTNYGYTF
TGTGCCAGCAGCTTTTCAACTAACTATGGCTACACCTTC
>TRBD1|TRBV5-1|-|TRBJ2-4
CASSSRTGSLAKNIQYF
TGCGCCAGCAGCTCCAGGACAGGGAGCCTAGCCAAAAACATTCAGTACTTC
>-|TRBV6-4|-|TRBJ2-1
CASSDWAGSNEQFF
TGTGCCAGCAGTGACTGGGCAGGGAGCAATGAGCAGTTCTTC
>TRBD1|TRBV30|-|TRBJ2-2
CAWRTGAAGELFF
TGTGCCTGGAGAACAGGGGCAGCCGGGGAGCTGTTTTTT
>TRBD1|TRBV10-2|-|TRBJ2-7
CASKGQGADRYEQYF
TGCGCCAGCAAAGGACAGGGCGCCGACAGGTACGAGCAGTACTTC
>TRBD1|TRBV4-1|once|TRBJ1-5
CASSQVGQGAPYQPQHF
TGCGCCAGCAGCCAAGTCGGGCAGGGGGCACCGTATCAGCCCCAGCATTTT
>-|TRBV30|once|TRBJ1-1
CAWSVLSRGEAFF
TGTGCCTGGAGTGTACTATCCCGGGGCGAAGCTTTCTTT
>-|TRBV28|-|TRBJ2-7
CASSLSGYLYEQYF
TGTGCCAGCAGTTTAAGCGGCTATCTCTACGAGCAGTACTTC
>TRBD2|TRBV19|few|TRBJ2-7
CASSIAGGNYEQYF
TGTGCCAGTAGTATAGCGGGGGGAAACTACGAGCAGTACTTC
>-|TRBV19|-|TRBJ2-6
CASRGGLKRSGANVLTF
TGTGCCAGTAGGGGAGGCCTAAAACGCTCTGGGGCCAACGTCCTGACTTTC
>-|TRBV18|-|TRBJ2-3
CASSPRGGQDTQYF
TGTGCCAGCTCACCACGCGGGGGCCAGGATACGCAGTATTTT
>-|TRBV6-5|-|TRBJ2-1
CASSEEGLDEQFF
TGTGCCAGCAGCGAGGAGGGGCTTGACGAGCAGTTCTTC
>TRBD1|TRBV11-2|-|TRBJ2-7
CASSIGTGRNEQYF
TGTGCCAGCAGCATAGGGACAGGGCGCAACGAGCAGTACTTC
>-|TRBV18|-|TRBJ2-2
CASSRHSNTGELFF
TGTGCCAGCTCCCGTCACTCTAACACCGGGGAGCTGTTTTTT
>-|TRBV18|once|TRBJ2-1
CASSPPGNEQFF
TGTGCCAGCTCACCACCGGGCAATGAGCAGTTCTTC
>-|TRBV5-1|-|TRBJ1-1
CASSSQGSEAFF
TGCGCCAGCAGCTCCCAGGGGTCTGAAGCTTTCTTT
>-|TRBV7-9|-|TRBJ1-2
CASSLAGTQTGYTF
TGTGCCAGCAGCTTAGCAGGGACCCAAACAGGCTACACCTTC
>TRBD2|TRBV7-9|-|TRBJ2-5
CASSIPGLARETQYF
TGTGCCAGCAGCATACCCGGACTAGCGCGGGAGACCCAGTACTTC
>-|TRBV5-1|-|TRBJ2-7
CASSLGGSEQYF
TGCGCCAGCAGCTTGGGGGGATCCGAGCAGTACTTC
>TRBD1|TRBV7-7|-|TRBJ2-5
CASSPQGTGGETQYF
TGTGCCAGCAGCCCACAAGGGACAGGCGGAGAGACCCAGTACTTC
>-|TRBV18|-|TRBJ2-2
CASPKNGANTGELFF
TGTGCCAGCCCCAAGAACGGGGCTAACACCGGGGAGCTGTTTTTT
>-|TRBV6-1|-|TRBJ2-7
CASSAKGPLYEQYF
TGTGCCAGCAGTGCAAAAGGCCCTCTCTACGAGCAGTACTTC
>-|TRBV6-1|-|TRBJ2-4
CASLDLNTDIQYF
TGTGCCAGCCTGGACCTTAACACGGACATTCAGTACTTC
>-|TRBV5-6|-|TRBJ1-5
CASSLDPAGKNNQPQHF
TGTGCCAGCAGCTTGGATCCAGCGGGAAAGAACAATCAGCCCCAGCATTTT
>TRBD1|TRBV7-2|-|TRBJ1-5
CASSPQGAGNQPQHF
TGTGCCAGCAGCCCCCAGGGGGCAGGCAATCAGCCCCAGCATTTT
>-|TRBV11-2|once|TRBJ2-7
CASSLGYRPYEQYF
TGTGCCAGCAGCTTAGGGTACAGACCCTACGAGCAGTACTTC
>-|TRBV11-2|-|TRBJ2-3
CASSFLRTATDTQYF
TGTGCCAGCAGCTTCCTCAGGACTGCAACAGATACGCAGTATTTT
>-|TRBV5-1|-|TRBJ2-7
CASSLESHASYMDYEQYF
TGCGCCAGCAGCTTGGAGAGCCACGCTAGCTACATGGACTACGAGCAGTACTTC
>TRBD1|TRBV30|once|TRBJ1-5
CAWSVGTGAEQPQHF
TGTGCCTGGAGTGTTGGGACAGGGGCTGAGCAGCCCCAGCATTTT
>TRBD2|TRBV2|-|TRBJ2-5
CASRKDGTSGFQETQYF
TGTGCCAGCAGGAAGGATGGGACTAGTGGGTTCCAAGAGACCCAGTACTTC
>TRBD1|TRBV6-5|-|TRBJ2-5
CASSYSTQDRGTQYF
TGTGCCAGCAGTTACTCGACTCAGGACAGGGGAACCCAGTACTTC